This T cell receptor (beta chain) was captured in a study of cytomegalovirus exposure and HLA in healthy donors. For the study at large: The 130 or so validation repertoires, a later analysis reported, used the same platform as the 666 repertoires from the first cohort. Study observations and caveats: The classifier was said to identify cytomegalovirus status with high specificity and sensitivity. In vitro confirmation showed a few CMV-associated chains to be CMV antigen specific. The study designated 150 or so TCR beta chains cytomegalovirus-associated.

About this clone: What it binds is not known.

The CDR3 runs to 14 residues. V was pared by 8 bases and J by 1 base, with 12 bases between. Germline assignment: CDR1 WNHNN and CDR2 SYGVQD (reference sequence). The repertoire was sequenced with immunoSEQ multiplex PCR; TCRdb's copy has only in-frame clones and lacks some. The sample gives approximately 170,000 clones, 85% of which show up once; more than 15% is in the top ten. This receptor was identified in a man aged 18 to 30 in good health and CMV-seropositive. The specimen was PBMCs. The V gene is TRBV10-1, the J gene TRBJ2-1; D is possibly TRBD2 (5 bases). The CDR3 bases are TGCGCCAGCTCCAATGGGGAGTCCTACAATGAGCAGTTCTTC. Residues: CASSNGESYNEQFF.